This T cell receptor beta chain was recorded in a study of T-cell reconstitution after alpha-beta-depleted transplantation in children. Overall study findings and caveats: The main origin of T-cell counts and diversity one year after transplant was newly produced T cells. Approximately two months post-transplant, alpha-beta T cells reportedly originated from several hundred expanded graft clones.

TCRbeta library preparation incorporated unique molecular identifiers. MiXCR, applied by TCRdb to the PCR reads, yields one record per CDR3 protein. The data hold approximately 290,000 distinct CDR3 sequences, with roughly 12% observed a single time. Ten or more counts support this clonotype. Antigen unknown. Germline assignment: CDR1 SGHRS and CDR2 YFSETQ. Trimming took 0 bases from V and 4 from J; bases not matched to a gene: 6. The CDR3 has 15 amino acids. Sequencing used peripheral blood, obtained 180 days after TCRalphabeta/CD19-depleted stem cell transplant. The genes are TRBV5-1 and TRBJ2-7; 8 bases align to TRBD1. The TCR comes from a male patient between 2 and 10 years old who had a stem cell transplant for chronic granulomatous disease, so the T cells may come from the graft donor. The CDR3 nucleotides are TGCGCCAGCAGCTTGGTTTACAGGGGGAGATACGAGCAGTACTTC. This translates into CASSLVYRGRYEQYF.